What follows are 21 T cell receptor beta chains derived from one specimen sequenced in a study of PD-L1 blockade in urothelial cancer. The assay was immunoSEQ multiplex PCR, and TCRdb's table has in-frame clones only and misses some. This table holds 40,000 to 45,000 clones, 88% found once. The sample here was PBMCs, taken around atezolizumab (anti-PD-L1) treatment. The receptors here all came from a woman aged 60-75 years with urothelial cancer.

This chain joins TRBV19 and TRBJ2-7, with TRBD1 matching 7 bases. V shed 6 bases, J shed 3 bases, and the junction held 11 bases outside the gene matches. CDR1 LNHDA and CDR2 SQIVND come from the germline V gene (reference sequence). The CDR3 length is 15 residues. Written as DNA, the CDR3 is TGTGCCAGTAGACTACAGGGGATCGGAAGCTACGAGCAGTACTTC. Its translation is CASRLQGIGSYEQYF. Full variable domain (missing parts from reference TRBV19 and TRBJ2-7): DGGITQSPKYLFRKEGQNVTLSCEQNLNHDAMYWYRQDPGQGLRLIYYSQIVNDFQKGDIAEGYSVSREKKESFPLTVTSAQKNPTAFYLCASRLQGIGSYEQYFGPGTRLTVT.

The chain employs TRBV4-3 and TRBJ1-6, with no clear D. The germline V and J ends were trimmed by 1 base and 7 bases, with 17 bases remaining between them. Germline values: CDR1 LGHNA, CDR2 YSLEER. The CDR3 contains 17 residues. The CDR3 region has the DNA TGCGCCAGCAGCCAAGGAGACACATTAACGATAAATTCACCCCTCCACTTT. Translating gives CASSQGDTLTINSPLHF.

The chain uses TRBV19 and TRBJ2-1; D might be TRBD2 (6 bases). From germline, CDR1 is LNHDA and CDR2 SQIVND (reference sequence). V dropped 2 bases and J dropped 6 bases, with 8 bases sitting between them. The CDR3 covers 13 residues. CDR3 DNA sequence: TGTGCCAGTAGTATAACTAGCTTCAATGAGCAGTTCTTC. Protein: CASSITSFNEQFF.

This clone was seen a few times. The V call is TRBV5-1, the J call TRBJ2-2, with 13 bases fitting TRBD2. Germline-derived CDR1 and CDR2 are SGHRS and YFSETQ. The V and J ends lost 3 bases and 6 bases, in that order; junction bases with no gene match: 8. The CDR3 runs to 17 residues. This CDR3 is CASSYHKTSGRPGELFF. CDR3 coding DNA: TGCGCCAGCAGCTATCATAAGACTAGCGGGAGGCCCGGGGAGCTGTTTTTT. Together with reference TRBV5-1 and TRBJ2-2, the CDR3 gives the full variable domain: KAGVTQTPRYLIKTRGQQVTLSCSPISGHRSVSWYQQTPGQGLQFLFEYFSETQRNKGNFPGRFSGRQFSNSRSEMNVSTLELGDSALYLCASSYHKTSGRPGELFFGEGSRLTVL.

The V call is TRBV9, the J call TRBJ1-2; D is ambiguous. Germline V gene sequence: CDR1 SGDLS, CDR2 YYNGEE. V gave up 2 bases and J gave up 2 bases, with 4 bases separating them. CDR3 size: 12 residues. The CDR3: CASSVGNYGYTF. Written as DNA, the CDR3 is TGTGCCAGCAGCGTCGGGAACTATGGCTACACCTTC.

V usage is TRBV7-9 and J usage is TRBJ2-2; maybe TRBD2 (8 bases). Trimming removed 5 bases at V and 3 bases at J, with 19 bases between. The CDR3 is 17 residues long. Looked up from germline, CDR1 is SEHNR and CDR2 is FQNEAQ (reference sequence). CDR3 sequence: CASSQVGRGRDTGELFF. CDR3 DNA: TGTGCCAGCAGCCAAGTCGGGAGGGGGCGCGACACCGGGGAGCTGTTTTTT.

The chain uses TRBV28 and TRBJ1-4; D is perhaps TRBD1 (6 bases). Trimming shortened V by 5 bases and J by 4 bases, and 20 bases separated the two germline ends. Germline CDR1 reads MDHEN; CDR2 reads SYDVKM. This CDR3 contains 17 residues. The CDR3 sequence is CASSPGGGRGVNEKLFF. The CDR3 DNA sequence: TGTGCCAGCAGTCCGGGGGGGGGCCGAGGGGTTAATGAAAAACTGTTTTTT.

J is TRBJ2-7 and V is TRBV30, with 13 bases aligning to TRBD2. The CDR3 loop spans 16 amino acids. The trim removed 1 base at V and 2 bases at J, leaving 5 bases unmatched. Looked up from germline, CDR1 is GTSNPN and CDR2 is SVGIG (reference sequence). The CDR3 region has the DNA TGTGCCTGGAGTGCGACTAGCGGGAGGCCCACCTACGAGCAGTACTTC. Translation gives CAWSATSGRPTYEQYF.

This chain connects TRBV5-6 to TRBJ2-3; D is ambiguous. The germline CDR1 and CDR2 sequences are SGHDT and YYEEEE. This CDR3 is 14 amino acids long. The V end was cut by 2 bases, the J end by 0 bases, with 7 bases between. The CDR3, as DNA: TGTGCCAGCAGCTTCACGGTTAGCACAGATACGCAGTATTTT. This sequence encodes CASSFTVSTDTQYF.

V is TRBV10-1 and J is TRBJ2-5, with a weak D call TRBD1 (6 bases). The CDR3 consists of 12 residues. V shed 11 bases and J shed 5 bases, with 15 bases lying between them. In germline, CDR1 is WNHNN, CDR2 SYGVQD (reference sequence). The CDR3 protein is CASSTGIETQYF. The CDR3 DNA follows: TGCGCCTCATCAACAGGGATCGAGACCCAGTACTTC.

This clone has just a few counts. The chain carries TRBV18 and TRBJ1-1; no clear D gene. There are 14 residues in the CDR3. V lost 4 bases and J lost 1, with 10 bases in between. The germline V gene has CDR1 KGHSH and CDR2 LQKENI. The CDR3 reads CASSLDTENTEAFF. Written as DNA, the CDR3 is TGTGCCAGCTCACTCGACACAGAGAACACTGAAGCTTTCTTT.

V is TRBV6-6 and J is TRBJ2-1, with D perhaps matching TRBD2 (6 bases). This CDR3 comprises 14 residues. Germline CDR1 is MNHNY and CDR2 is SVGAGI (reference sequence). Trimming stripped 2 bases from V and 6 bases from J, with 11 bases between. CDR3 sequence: CASSYGTSGNEQFF. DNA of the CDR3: TGTGCCAGCAGTTACGGGACTTCGGGCAATGAGCAGTTCTTC.

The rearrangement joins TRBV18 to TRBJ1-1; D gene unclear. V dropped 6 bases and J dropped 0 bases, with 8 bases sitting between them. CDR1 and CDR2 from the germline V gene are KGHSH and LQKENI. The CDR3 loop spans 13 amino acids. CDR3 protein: CASSKEMNTEAFF. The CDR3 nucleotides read TGTGCCAGCTCGAAGGAGATGAACACTGAAGCTTTCTTT.

The CDR3 spells CASSATTSTEQFF. The CDR3 nucleotides read TGTGCCAGCAGCGCAACTACTAGCACAGAGCAGTTCTTC. The chain joins TRBV7-3 to TRBJ2-1; D may be TRBD2 (6 bases). The CDR3 loop spans 13 amino acids. Per germline, CDR1 SGHTA and CDR2 FQGTGA. Trimming took off 5 bases at V and 10 bases at J, with 15 bases between the two ends.

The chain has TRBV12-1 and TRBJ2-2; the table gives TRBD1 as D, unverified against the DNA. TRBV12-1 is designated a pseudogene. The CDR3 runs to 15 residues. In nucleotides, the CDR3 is TGTGCCAGCAGCCTCGGACAGGGGGGGACCGGGGAGCTGTTTTTT. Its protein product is CASSLGQGGTGELFF.

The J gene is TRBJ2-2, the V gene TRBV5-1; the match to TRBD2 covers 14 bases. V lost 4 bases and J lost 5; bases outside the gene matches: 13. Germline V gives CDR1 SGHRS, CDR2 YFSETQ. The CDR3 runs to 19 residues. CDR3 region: CASSKEPGTSGRATGELFF. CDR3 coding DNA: TGCGCCAGCAGCAAGGAACCCGGGACTAGCGGGAGAGCGACCGGGGAGCTGTTTTTT.

CDR3 nucleotides: TGTGCCAGCTCACCGTCCAGGGGTCTGATCACCTACGAGCAGTACTTC. Its translation is CASSPSRGLITYEQYF. The rearrangement links TRBV18 to TRBJ2-7, with a possible D match to TRBD1 (6 bases). Germline assignment: CDR1 KGHSH and CDR2 LQKENI. The CDR3 is made up of 16 amino acids. The germline V and J ends were trimmed by 3 bases and 2 bases, with 17 bases remaining between them.

DNA for the CDR3: TGTGCCGTACGACAGGTGGCCCAAGAGACCCAGTACTTC. This codes for CAVRQVAQETQYF. The rearrangement links TRBV10-3 to TRBJ2-5; D is possibly TRBD1 (6 bases). The V end lost 11 bases, the J end lost 1 base, and 14 bases lay between the germline ends. Germline loops: CDR1 ENHRY, CDR2 SYGVKD. The CDR3 covers 13 residues.

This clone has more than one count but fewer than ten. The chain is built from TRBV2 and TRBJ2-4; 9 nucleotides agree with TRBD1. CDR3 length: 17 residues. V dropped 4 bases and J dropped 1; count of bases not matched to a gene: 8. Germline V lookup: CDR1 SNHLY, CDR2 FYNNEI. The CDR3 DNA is TGTGCCAGCAGTGGCTTAACAGGGGGCGTTGCCAAAAACATTCAGTACTTC. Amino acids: CASSGLTGGVAKNIQYF. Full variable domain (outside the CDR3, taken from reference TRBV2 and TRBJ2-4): EPEVTQTPSHQVTQMGQEVILRCVPISNHLYFYWYRQILGQKVEFLVSFYNNEISEKSEIFDDQFSVERPDGSNFTLKIRSTKLEDSAMYFCASSGLTGGVAKNIQYFGAGTRLSVL.

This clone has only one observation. CDR3 DNA sequence: TGCGCCAGCAGCCTCTCGACAGGGGGCGGGAACATTCAGTACTTC. This encodes CASSLSTGGGNIQYF. The rearrangement joins TRBV4-3 to TRBJ2-4, with 10 bases aligning to TRBD1. V dropped 4 bases and J dropped 7; count of bases not matched to a gene: 7. CDR3 length: 15 amino acids. Germline V gives CDR1 LGHNA, CDR2 YSLEER.

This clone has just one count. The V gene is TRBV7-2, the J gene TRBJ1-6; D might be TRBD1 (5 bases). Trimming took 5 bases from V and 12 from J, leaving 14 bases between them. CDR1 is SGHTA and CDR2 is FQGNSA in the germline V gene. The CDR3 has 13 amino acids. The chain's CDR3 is CASSRLRQQPLHF. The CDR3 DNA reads TGTGCCAGCAGCCGCCTCCGACAGCAACCCCTCCACTTT.